These 32 T cell receptor beta chains were sequenced from one sample in a study of blood T cell repertoires in COVID-19. This table comes from immunoSEQ multiplex PCR, and its TCRdb copy is limited to in-frame clones, with some not included. The sample lists under 350,000 clones, approximately 90% occurring once. Source material: peripheral blood. The receptors derive from a man aged 35-49 years with acute or convalescent COVID-19.

The CDR3 nucleotides are TGCGCCAGCAGTCACTCCCGGGTCTCCCTCACCGGGGAGCTGTTTTTT. Translated: CASSHSRVSLTGELFF. The chain joins TRBV23-1 to TRBJ2-2; D not resolved. TRBV23-1 qualifies as an ORF whose function is uncertain. Trimming pared 3 bases from V and 4 bases from J, leaving 15 bases between. This CDR3 contains 16 residues.

This chain uses TRBV6-5 with TRBJ1-2, with 9 positions matching TRBD1. V trimming: 4 bases; J trimming: 8 bases; junction bases outside the gene matches: 11. CDR3 length equals 15 residues. The germline V gene has CDR1 MNHEY and CDR2 SVGAGI. CDR3 sequence: CASSSLMTGGFGYTF. The CDR3 region has the DNA TGTGCCAGCAGTTCCCTAATGACAGGGGGTTTCGGCTACACCTTC.

CDR3: CASSRGRLMNTEAFF. CDR3 nucleotide sequence: TGTGCCAGCAGCCGGGGGAGACTGATGAACACTGAAGCTTTCTTT. The chain couples TRBV7-2 to TRBJ1-1; possible D gene TRBD1, 5 bases. This CDR3 has 15 residues. In germline, CDR1 is SGHTA, CDR2 FQGNSA. Trimming shortened V by 5 bases and J by 0 bases, and 13 bases separated the two germline ends.

V is TRBV19 and J is TRBJ2-3; TRBD1 is a possible D gene (6 bases). The ends were cut back, 5 bases at V and 2 bases at J, with 14 bases in the middle. CDR1 LNHDA and CDR2 SQIVND come from the germline V gene (reference sequence). The CDR3 sequence is 15 residues long. DNA of the CDR3: TGTGCCAGTAGTCCCTTACAGGGTTACACAGATACGCAGTATTTT. Translated: CASSPLQGYTDTQYF.

The chain uses TRBV2 and TRBJ1-1; possible D gene TRBD1, 5 bases. The CDR3 contains 13 residues. Germline CDR1 is SNHLY and CDR2 is FYNNEI. Trimming cost V 8 bases and J 5 bases, with 15 bases left between them. The CDR3 bases are TGTGCCAGCTCGGACACTCAACGGACTGAAGCTTTCTTT. It is translated as CASSDTQRTEAFF.

This chain uses TRBV9 with TRBJ1-4; 8 bases agree with TRBD1. The CDR3 sequence is 16 residues long. V was clipped by 3 bases and J by 4 bases; unmatched bases: 8. Germline CDR1 reads SGDLS; CDR2 reads YYNGEE. The CDR3 region is CASSAAHRGGNEKLFF. For the CDR3, the DNA is TGTGCCAGCAGCGCCGCCCACAGGGGGGGTAATGAAAAACTGTTTTTT.

The chain is built from TRBV3-1 (or the pseudogene TRBV3-2) and TRBJ2-3; 7 bases agree with TRBD1. The J segment lost 0 bases and the V segment lost 1 base, leaving 10 bases of the junction unmatched. The CDR3 extends over 18 amino acids. From germline, CDR1 is LGHDT and CDR2 YNNKEL (reference sequence). The CDR3 spells CASSQGGTAFSSTDTQYF. CDR3 nucleotide sequence: TGTGCCAGCAGCCAAGGTGGGACAGCATTCTCTAGCACAGATACGCAGTATTTT.

The gene calls are TRBV6-5 and TRBJ1-2, with 9 positions matching TRBD1. Trimming removed 7 bases from V and 8 bases from J; junction bases left unmatched: 14. The CDR3 length is 15 residues. Germline loops: CDR1 MNHEY, CDR2 SVGAGI. The CDR3 nucleotides are TGTGCCAGCACCACAAATGTCGGGACAGGGAGCGGCTACACCTTC. As protein: CASTTNVGTGSGYTF.

V gene TRBV7-9 combines with J gene TRBJ2-3; D not certain. V lost 6 bases to trimming and J lost 3 bases, with 4 bases between them. The CDR3 is made up of 11 amino acids. CDR1 is SEHNR and CDR2 is FQNEAQ in the germline V gene (reference sequence). The CDR3 sequence: CASSSTDTQYF. In DNA, the CDR3 is TGTGCCAGCAGTTCAACAGATACGCAGTATTTT.

In this sample, this clone turned up once. The V and J genes are TRBV2 and TRBJ2-3, with 11 bases fitting TRBD2. The V and J ends lost 3 bases and 6 bases, in that order; junction bases with no gene match: 2. From germline, CDR1 is SNHLY and CDR2 FYNNEI. This CDR3 comprises 14 residues. The CDR3 loop is CASSDASGGDTQYF. In DNA form, the CDR3 reads TGTGCCAGCAGTGACGCTAGCGGGGGGGATACGCAGTATTTT.

A single count supports this clone. CDR3 protein: CASSEVHTYEQYF. As DNA, the CDR3 is TGTGCCAGCAGTGAAGTCCATACTTACGAGCAGTACTTC. The rearrangement uses TRBV6-1 and TRBJ2-7; unclear D gene. The CDR3 consists of 13 residues. CDR1 MNHNS and CDR2 SASEGT come from the germline V gene. The V and J ends lost 1 base and 4 bases respectively, with 8 bases between them.

The chain joins TRBV5-4 to TRBJ2-3; maybe TRBD1 (6 bases). This CDR3 has 13 amino acids. Germline CDR1 is SGHNT and CDR2 is YYREEE (reference sequence). With 0 bases removed from V and 6 bases from J, the gap between germline ends came to 8 bases. The CDR3 spells CASSLAGEDTQYF. CDR3 DNA sequence: TGTGCCAGCAGCTTGGCAGGGGAGGATACGCAGTATTTT. The whole variable domain, remainder taken from reference TRBV5-4 and TRBJ2-3, is ETGVTQSPTHLIKTRGQQVTLRCSSQSGHNTVSWYQQALGQGPQFIFQYYREEENGRGNFPPRFSGLQFPNYSSELNVNALELDDSALYLCASSLAGEDTQYFGPGTRLTVL.

The chain uses TRBV5-1 and TRBJ2-1; D is possibly TRBD1 (5 bases). V lost 0 bases to trimming and J lost 6 bases, with 13 bases between them. CDR3 size: 15 residues. Germline CDR1 and CDR2: SGHRS and YFSETQ. The CDR3 DNA sequence: TGCGCCAGCAGCTTGGGGGTCAGGGAAGGCAATGAGCAGTTCTTC. Translation gives CASSLGVREGNEQFF.

The V gene is TRBV14, the J gene TRBJ2-1, with D possibly being TRBD2 (6 bases). The length of the CDR3 is 17 residues. Germline-derived CDR1 and CDR2 are SGHDN and FVKESK. With 0 bases removed from V and 3 bases from J, the gap between germline ends came to 15 bases. CDR3 protein: CASSQDRLYGGYNEQFF. Here the CDR3 DNA reads TGTGCCAGCAGCCAAGATCGCTTGTACGGGGGCTACAATGAGCAGTTCTTC. Supplemented by reference TRBV14 and TRBJ2-1, the full variable domain reads EAGVTQFPSHSVIEKGQTVTLRCDPISGHDNLYWYRRVMGKEIKFLLHFVKESKQDESGMPNNRFLAERTGGTYSTLKVQPAELEDSGVYFCASSQDRLYGGYNEQFFGPGTRLTVL.

J is TRBJ2-7 and V is TRBV12-5, with 15 positions matching TRBD2. This CDR3 has 18 residues. J gave up 4 bases and V 6 bases, and 13 bases lay outside the gene matches. The germline V gene has CDR1 LGHNT and CDR2 FRNRAP. The CDR3 reads CASGRTSGLAGGGYEQYF. In DNA, the CDR3 is TGTGCTAGTGGCCGAACCTCGGGACTAGCGGGGGGCGGGTACGAGCAGTACTTC.

This chain uses TRBV5-1 with TRBJ2-2; D is perhaps TRBD2 (5 bases). The CDR3 length is 15 residues. Germline V gene lookup returns CDR1 SGHRS and CDR2 YFSETQ. Trimming took 0 bases from V and 7 from J, leaving 13 bases between them. The CDR3 coding sequence is TGCGCCAGCAGCTTGGGACTACAACACAGCGGGGAGCTGTTTTTT. Amino acids: CASSLGLQHSGELFF. The full variable domain, in which reference TRBV5-1 and TRBJ2-2 provide the parts outside the CDR3, is KAGVTQTPRYLIKTRGQQVTLSCSPISGHRSVSWYQQTPGQGLQFLFEYFSETQRNKGNFPGRFSGRQFSNSRSEMNVSTLELGDSALYLCASSLGLQHSGELFFGEGSRLTVL.

This chain uses TRBV7-2 with TRBJ1-1; weak D call: TRBD1 (5 bases). Germline V gives CDR1 SGHTA, CDR2 FQGNSA. Trimming left V 2 bases short and J 7 bases short, with 17 bases between. The length of the CDR3 is 15 residues. CDR3 amino acids: CASSLWFGGLLEAFF. As DNA, the CDR3 is TGTGCCAGCAGCTTATGGTTCGGGGGGTTGCTTGAAGCTTTCTTT.

The chain couples TRBV3-1 (or the pseudogene TRBV3-2) to TRBJ2-3; perhaps TRBD2 as D (7 bases). Germline CDR1 reads LGHDT; CDR2 reads YNNKEL (reference sequence). The CDR3 contains 15 residues. The ends were cut back, 0 bases at V and 7 bases at J, with 14 bases in the middle. This CDR3 is CASSQEGGGTNTQYF. In DNA form, the CDR3 reads TGTGCCAGCAGCCAAGAGGGCGGGGGCACGAATACGCAGTATTTT.

The rearrangement joins TRBV6-5 to TRBJ2-3; TRBD2 might be the D (6 bases). Trimming shortened V by 4 bases and J by 5 bases, and 19 bases separated the two germline ends. Germline V lookup: CDR1 MNHEY, CDR2 SVGAGI. The CDR3 is made up of 16 amino acids. The CDR3 DNA is TGTGCCAGCAGTTCTGAAGCTTGGGGGGTTAGAGATACGCAGTATTTT. Translating gives CASSSEAWGVRDTQYF.

The chain has TRBV12-5 and TRBJ1-1; D is possibly TRBD1 (5 bases). Per germline, CDR1 LGHNT and CDR2 FRNRAP. The CDR3 loop spans 12 amino acids. V was cut by 1 base and J by 11 bases, with 11 bases left in between. The CDR3 protein is CASGLGTGVAFF. CDR3 coding DNA: TGTGCTAGTGGTTTGGGGACGGGGGTGGCTTTCTTT. The entire variable domain, with the rest obtained from reference TRBV12-5 and TRBJ1-1, is as follows: DARVTQTPRHKVTEMGQEVTMRCQPILGHNTVFWYRQTMMQGLELLAYFRNRAPLDDSGMPKDRFSAEMPDATLATLKIQPSEPRDSAVYFCASGLGTGVAFFGQGTRLTVV.

The chain is built from TRBV2 and TRBJ2-1; TRBD1 is a possible D gene (6 bases). CDR1 SNHLY and CDR2 FYNNEI come from the germline V gene. The CDR3 covers 15 residues. With 3 bases removed from V and 1 base from J, the gap between germline ends came to 10 bases. CDR3 sequence (DNA): TGTGCCAGCAGTGAGAACAGGGAATCCTACAATGAGCAGTTCTTC. It encodes CASSENRESYNEQFF. The full variable domain, its missing parts supplied by reference TRBV2 and TRBJ2-1, is EPEVTQTPSHQVTQMGQEVILRCVPISNHLYFYWYRQILGQKVEFLVSFYNNEISEKSEIFDDQFSVERPDGSNFTLKIRSTKLEDSAMYFCASSENRESYNEQFFGPGTRLTVL.

The gene calls are TRBV9 and TRBJ2-7; 9 bases are a match to TRBD2. The CDR3 runs 15 residues. V was clipped by 2 bases and J by 0 bases; unmatched bases: 3. The germline gives CDR1 SGDLS, CDR2 YYNGEE. CDR3 bases: TGTGCCAGCAGCGTTACAGCGGGGGGCTCCTACGAGCAGTACTTC. Translating it yields CASSVTAGGSYEQYF.

The chain joins TRBV30 to TRBJ1-3; D unresolved. The CDR3 runs to 15 residues. The germline V gene has CDR1 GTSNPN and CDR2 SVGIG (reference sequence). V gave up 4 bases and J gave up 0 bases, with 13 bases separating them. Here the CDR3 reads CAWNQQIGSGNTIYF. For the CDR3, the DNA is TGTGCCTGGAATCAACAGATAGGCTCTGGAAACACCATATATTTT.

This chain uses TRBV2 with TRBJ2-7; 9 bases are shared with TRBD2. V lost 6 bases and J lost 4; bases outside the gene matches: 10. Germline CDR1 and CDR2: SNHLY and FYNNEI. The CDR3 loop spans 15 amino acids. The DNA for the CDR3 is TGTGCCAGCAGATCGACTAGCGGTTATGGTTACGAGCAGTACTTC. Translation: CASRSTSGYGYEQYF.

The rearrangement links TRBV5-5 to TRBJ2-7, with a possible D match to TRBD2 (6 bases). Trimming removed 3 bases from V and 3 bases from J, with 13 bases in between. CDR1 and CDR2 (germline): SGHKS, YYEKEE (reference sequence). The CDR3 spans 14 residues. The CDR3 bases are TGTGCCAGCAGCTGGGGACTGGAAAGCTACGAGCAGTACTTC. Amino acids: CASSWGLESYEQYF. Full variable domain (remainder filled in from reference TRBV5-5 and TRBJ2-7): DAGVTQSPTHLIKTRGQQVTLRCSPISGHKSVSWYQQVLGQGPQFIFQYYEKEERGRGNFPDRFSARQFPNYSSELNVNALLLGDSALYLCASSWGLESYEQYFGPGTRLTVT.

J is TRBJ2-7 and V is TRBV6-2 or TRBV6-3; 7 bases map to TRBD2. The CDR3 sequence is 14 residues long. The J segment lost 5 bases and the V segment lost 6 bases, leaving 10 bases of the junction unmatched. Germline V gives CDR1 MNHEY, CDR2 SVGEGT. The CDR3 bases are TGTGCCAGCAGCCCTGGGGGGGTTCTCCACGAGCAGTACTTC. Its protein is CASSPGGVLHEQYF.

This clone occurred once. This chain uses TRBV18 with TRBJ1-2; maybe TRBD1 (6 bases). The germline V and J ends were trimmed by 0 bases and 4 bases, with 18 bases remaining between them. CDR3 length: 17 amino acids. Looked up from germline, CDR1 is KGHSH and CDR2 is LQKENI. CDR3 sequence (DNA): TGTGCCAGCTCACCACCGGGACCTGACAGGAGTTCCTATGGCTACACCTTC. Protein sequence: CASSPPGPDRSSYGYTF.

The chain links TRBV27 to TRBJ2-5; TRBD1 agrees at 9 bases. The CDR3 sequence is 15 residues long. The germline V gene encodes CDR1 MNHEY and CDR2 SMNVEV (reference sequence). With V trimmed by 5 bases and J by 2 bases, 6 bases remained unmatched. The DNA for the CDR3 is TGTGCCAGCAGTACCGCCGACAGGGGGCAAGAGACCCAGTACTTC. This sequence encodes CASSTADRGQETQYF.

This clone was picked up one time. The CDR3 region has the DNA TGTGCCATCAGGGACACAGACAGTAACTACGAGCAGTACTTC. This encodes CAIRDTDSNYEQYF. The chain carries TRBV10-3 and TRBJ2-7; weak D call: TRBD1 (5 bases). This CDR3 contains 14 residues. The V and J ends lost 6 bases and 3 bases respectively, with 15 bases between them. Germline V gene lookup returns CDR1 ENHRY and CDR2 SYGVKD.

The J gene is TRBJ1-2, the V gene TRBV5-4; D might be TRBD1 (6 bases). Germline V gene lookup returns CDR1 SGHNT and CDR2 YYREEE (reference sequence). Between the trimmed V and J ends, which lost 10 bases and 1 base, there was a span of 8 bases. The CDR3 runs 11 residues. CDR3 amino acids: CAQGNNYGYTF. CDR3 coding DNA: TGTGCCCAGGGGAATAACTATGGCTACACCTTC. The full variable domain, in which reference TRBV5-4 and TRBJ1-2 provide the parts outside the CDR3, is ETGVTQSPTHLIKTRGQQVTLRCSSQSGHNTVSWYQQALGQGPQFIFQYYREEENGRGNFPPRFSGLQFPNYSSELNVNALELDDSALYLCAQGNNYGYTFGSGTRLTVV.

The chain is built from TRBV7-6 and TRBJ2-7, with no clear D. The CDR3 is made up of 15 amino acids. V gave up 0 bases and J gave up 9 bases, with 18 bases separating them. The V gene's germline CDR1 is SGHVS and CDR2 FNYEAQ. The CDR3 DNA follows: TGTGCCAGCAGCTTAGCCGGGTCCATCCCTACGGGGCAGTACTTC. Translating it yields CASSLAGSIPTGQYF.

This chain uses TRBV5-6 with TRBJ1-2; TRBD1 aligns across 9 bases. V was clipped by 0 bases and J by 2 bases; unmatched bases: 8. The CDR3 totals 17 residues. Per germline, CDR1 SGHDT and CDR2 YYEEEE. The CDR3 coding sequence is TGTGCCAGCAGCTTGGAGGGGACAGGGAGCTTCAACTATGGCTACACCTTC. Its protein is CASSLEGTGSFNYGYTF.